This T cell receptor beta chain is drawn from a study of PD-1 blockade in classical Hodgkin lymphoma. The time point is: cycle 4 day 1 (C4D1), after 5 to 7 weeks of nivolumab. Relapse was seen in all patients after autologous stem cell transplantation, and brentuximab vedotin exposure was variable. Germline V gene sequence: CDR1 SGHAT, CDR2 FQNNGV. V lost 5 bases and J lost 1, with 14 bases in between. The CDR3 has 15 amino acids. Assay used: immunoSEQ multiplex PCR; TCRdb lists only in-frame clones, some missing. The repertoire has 90,000 to 140,000 clones, approximately 89% of them found once; the top ten carry roughly 19%.

This chain links TRBV11-2 with TRBJ1-1; D is undetermined. This clonotype was sampled from a human donor with classical Hodgkin lymphoma. Sequencing was performed on peripheral blood mononuclear cells (PBMCs), taken before the fourth cycle of nivolumab. This CDR3 is CASSPQRAENTEAFF. CDR3 sequence (DNA): TGTGCCAGCAGCCCCCAGCGAGCAGAGAACACTGAAGCTTTCTTT.